These 31 T cell receptor beta chains were sequenced from one sample in a study of control samples from healthy donors and cancer patients. The protocol was immunoSEQ multiplex PCR, while the TCRdb copy is restricted to in-frame clones and leaves out a portion. The table has roughly 120,000 clones, about 89% seen once. The material sequenced was blood. These receptors all come from a woman between 18 and 30 years old in good health.

J is TRBJ2-2 and V is TRBV7-9, with 7 bases that match TRBD2. Germline V gene data show CDR1 as SEHNR and CDR2 as FQNEAQ (reference sequence). The CDR3 runs to 16 residues. J was trimmed by 5 bases and V by 5 bases; bases with no gene match: 11. Here the CDR3 reads CASSRKRTSWTGELFF. DNA of the CDR3: TGTGCCAGCAGCCGTAAAAGGACTAGTTGGACCGGGGAGCTGTTTTTT.

This chain links TRBV30 with TRBJ2-3; D is perhaps TRBD2 (5 bases). The germline CDR1 and CDR2 sequences are GTSNPN and SVGIG (reference sequence). Deletions cut 1 base from V and 2 bases from J, with 7 bases between. The CDR3 is made up of 13 amino acids. The CDR3 DNA is TGTGCCTGGAGTGCGGGATCCACAGATACGCAGTATTTT. This translates into CAWSAGSTDTQYF.

Comment on this clone: A junction end diverges from the germline sequence, so it may reflect a read error. The rearrangement links TRBV7-8 to TRBJ1-6; D uncertain. The CDR3 has 21 residues. The germline V gene has CDR1 SGHVS and CDR2 FQNEAQ. The CDR3 here is CASSLASLGLFIGSYNSPLHF. For the CDR3, the DNA is TGTGCCAGCAGCCTAGCCAGCCTCGGACTGTTTATCGGCTCCTATAATTCACCCCTCCACTTT.

This rearrangement joins TRBV4-2 to TRBJ2-1; TRBD2 might be the D (6 bases). Germline V gene sequence: CDR1 LGHNA, CDR2 YNFKEQ. This CDR3 is 17 amino acids long. Trimming left V 0 bases short and J 7 bases short, with 19 bases between. Here the CDR3 reads CASSQDVGPGVGNEQFF. Here the CDR3 DNA reads TGTGCCAGCAGCCAAGATGTAGGGCCGGGAGTAGGAAATGAGCAGTTCTTC.

The chain carries TRBV19 and TRBJ2-3, with TRBD2 matching 7 bases. CDR3 length: 15 residues. The germline CDR1 and CDR2 sequences are LNHDA and SQIVND (reference sequence). V was pared by 4 bases and J by 2 bases, with 6 bases of the junction left unmatched. The CDR3 nucleotides are TGTGCCAGTAGTACGGGGGGAGCGCCCACAGATACGCAGTATTTT. It encodes CASSTGGAPTDTQYF.

V gene TRBV9 combines with J gene TRBJ2-3; the D is unclear. CDR1 is SGDLS, CDR2 YYNGEE, per germline. There are 16 residues in the CDR3. Trimming removed 0 bases from V and 0 bases from J, with 11 bases in between. In nucleotides, the CDR3 is TGTGCCAGCAGCGTAGAAATAAGTCAGAGCACAGATACGCAGTATTTT. Translation gives CASSVEISQSTDTQYF.

The CDR3 DNA reads as TGTGCCAGCAGCCCCGGGACAGGGGCCTACGAGCAGTACTTC. It yields the protein CASSPGTGAYEQYF. The chain is built from TRBV7-2 and TRBJ2-7, with TRBD1 identical over 10 bases. After removal of 5 bases from V and 2 bases from J, the junction contained 3 bases not matched to a gene. CDR3 length: 14 residues. The germline V gene has CDR1 SGHTA and CDR2 FQGNSA.

This chain uses TRBV7-2 with TRBJ1-5; weak D call: TRBD1 (6 bases). The V end lost 5 bases, the J end lost 4 bases, and 9 bases lay between the germline ends. Germline V lookup: CDR1 SGHTA, CDR2 FQGNSA. The length of the CDR3 is 13 residues. Here the CDR3 DNA reads TGTGCCAGCAGCCAAGGGGGAAATCAGCCCCAGCATTTT. It encodes CASSQGGNQPQHF.

The rearrangement joins TRBV19 to TRBJ2-1; 8 positions agree with TRBD2. CDR3 size: 13 residues. Germline V gene data show CDR1 as LNHDA and CDR2 as SQIVND (reference sequence). J was trimmed by 9 bases and V by 5 bases; bases with no gene match: 6. The DNA for the CDR3 is TGTGCCAGTAGTCGGGAGGGCCCGGGTGAGCAGTTCTTC. Translation: CASSREGPGEQFF.

V is TRBV10-3 and J is TRBJ2-1; D unclear. The CDR3 loop spans 17 amino acids. Germline V gene data show CDR1 as ENHRY and CDR2 as SYGVKD. V was trimmed by 2 bases and J by 5 bases, leaving 19 bases between them. CDR3 sequence: CAISEGLTGQANNEQFF. The CDR3 region has the DNA TGTGCCATCAGTGAGGGGTTAACGGGCCAAGCCAACAATGAGCAGTTCTTC.

CDR3 sequence: CASSYQGSITEAFF. As DNA, the CDR3 is TGTGCCAGCAGTTACCAGGGGTCTATCACTGAAGCTTTCTTT. The genes are TRBV28 and TRBJ1-1; a weak D match, TRBD1 (6 bases). The CDR3 is 14 residues long. Trimming left V 4 bases short and J 4 bases short, with 13 bases between. Germline V lookup: CDR1 MDHEN, CDR2 SYDVKM. The entire variable domain, with the rest obtained from reference TRBV28 and TRBJ1-1, is as follows: DVKVTQSSRYLVKRTGEKVFLECVQDMDHENMFWYRQDPGLGLRLIYFSYDVKMKEKGDIPEGYSVSREKKERFSLILESASTNQTSMYLCASSYQGSITEAFFGQGTRLTVV.

This chain uses TRBV5-6 with TRBJ2-7; 14 nucleotides agree with TRBD2. Germline V gene sequence: CDR1 SGHDT, CDR2 YYEEEE. The CDR3 runs to 16 residues. The V segment lost 0 bases and the J segment 9 bases; nucleotides outside the gene matches: 8. CDR3 bases: TGTGCCAGCAGCTTGGGGGGGACTAGCGGGAGCCAAGGGCAGTACTTC. Translating gives CASSLGGTSGSQGQYF.

The chain uses TRBV7-8 and TRBJ1-5, with 7 bases fitting TRBD1. The CDR3 has 19 residues. Trimming removed 3 bases from V and 6 bases from J; junction bases left unmatched: 20. The germline V gene encodes CDR1 SGHVS and CDR2 FQNEAQ. This CDR3 reads CASSFAGTASLRRGQPQHF. The CDR3 nucleotides read TGTGCCAGCAGCTTCGCCGGGACAGCGTCTCTTCGGAGAGGTCAGCCCCAGCATTTT.

This sequence joins TRBV12-3 or TRBV12-4 and TRBJ2-3; D gene uncertain. This CDR3 comprises 13 residues. The ends were cut back, 2 bases at V and 6 bases at J, with 9 bases in the middle. The CDR3 region has the DNA TGTGCCAGCAGTTTAACGACTGTGGATACGCAGTATTTT. It yields the protein CASSLTTVDTQYF.

The V call is TRBV7-8, the J call TRBJ2-1; the D gene could be TRBD1 or TRBD2 (5 bases each). The CDR3 has 16 amino acids. V was cut by 1 base and J by 3 bases, with 13 bases left in between. CDR1 and CDR2 (germline): SGHVS, FQNEAQ. The CDR3 sequence: CASSLVGRTGYNEQFF. CDR3 nucleotides: TGTGCCAGCAGCTTAGTGGGACGGACGGGCTACAATGAGCAGTTCTTC. The variable domain in full, with the rest retrieved from reference TRBV7-8 and TRBJ2-1, is GAGVSQSPRYKVAKRGQDVALRCDPISGHVSLFWYQQALGQGPEFLTYFQNEAQLDKSGLPSDRFFAERPEGSVSTLKIQRTQQEDSAVYLCASSLVGRTGYNEQFFGPGTRLTVL.

The chain couples TRBV13 to TRBJ1-6; 7 nucleotides agree with TRBD1. V shed 5 bases, J shed 0 bases, and the junction held 10 bases outside the gene matches. The germline CDR1 and CDR2 sequences are PRHDT and FYEKMQ (reference sequence). The CDR3 totals 18 residues. The CDR3, as DNA: TGTGCCAGCAGCCAGCGGGACAGACAAAGCTCCTATAATTCACCCCTCCACTTT. Encoded protein: CASSQRDRQSSYNSPLHF. Based on the CDR3 plus reference TRBV13 and TRBJ1-6, the full variable domain is AAGVIQSPRHLIKEKRETATLKCYPIPRHDTVYWYQQGPGQDPQFLISFYEKMQSDKGSIPDRFSAQQFSDYHSELNMSSLELGDSALYFCASSQRDRQSSYNSPLHFGNGTRLTVT.

The chain joins TRBV2 to TRBJ1-2, with 10 nucleotides matching TRBD1. This CDR3 comprises 15 residues. CDR1 and CDR2 from the germline V gene are SNHLY and FYNNEI. The V and J ends lost 6 bases and 0 bases, in that order; junction bases with no gene match: 4. The CDR3 protein is CASRGTGVANYGYTF. As DNA, the CDR3 is TGTGCCAGCAGGGGGACAGGGGTGGCTAACTATGGCTACACCTTC.

The CDR3 sequence is CASSGGTGNTEAFF. The CDR3 coding sequence is TGTGCCAGCAGCGGGGGGACAGGGAACACTGAAGCTTTCTTT. The chain uses TRBV7-9 and TRBJ1-1, with 8 bases identical to TRBD1. This CDR3 region has 14 residues. CDR1 is SEHNR, CDR2 FQNEAQ, per germline (reference sequence). The V and J ends lost 5 bases and 1 base, in that order; junction bases with no gene match: 3.

The chain employs TRBV19 and TRBJ2-3; weak D call: TRBD2 (6 bases). The CDR3 has 14 residues. Per germline, CDR1 LNHDA and CDR2 SQIVND (reference sequence). Trimming pared 7 bases from V and 2 bases from J, leaving 13 bases between. CDR3 nucleotide sequence: TGTGCCAGTATGTCCGGGGGACCCACAGATACGCAGTATTTT. Protein product: CASMSGGPTDTQYF.

This chain connects TRBV10-1 to TRBJ2-5; no clear D. The CDR3 covers 13 residues. V gave up 3 bases and J gave up 3 bases, with 8 bases separating them. Per germline, CDR1 WNHNN and CDR2 SYGVQD (reference sequence). This chain's CDR3 is CASSDLPKETQYF. CDR3 nucleotides: TGCGCCAGCAGTGACCTACCGAAAGAGACCCAGTACTTC.

The chain recombines TRBV18 with TRBJ1-1, with D perhaps TRBD1 (6 bases). Germline lookup yields CDR1 KGHSH and CDR2 LQKENI. The CDR3 loop spans 14 amino acids. V lost 4 bases and J lost 0, with 9 bases in between. CDR3 in DNA: TGTGCCAGCTCACTGGACAGACTGAACACTGAAGCTTTCTTT. As protein: CASSLDRLNTEAFF.

The chain carries TRBV10-3 and TRBJ2-1, with D uncertain. The germline V gene encodes CDR1 ENHRY and CDR2 SYGVKD. V lost 0 bases, J lost 2 bases, and 11 bases lay in between. The length of the CDR3 is 16 residues. DNA for the CDR3: TGTGCCATCAGTGAGTCGGCGTTTAAGGCCTACAATGAGCAGTTCTTC. Its translation: CAISESAFKAYNEQFF.

This chain joins TRBV7-9 and TRBJ1-6; 8 positions agree with TRBD1. The CDR3 loop spans 17 amino acids. V lost 5 bases and J lost 4; bases outside the gene matches: 10. CDR1 is SEHNR and CDR2 is FQNEAQ in the germline V gene (reference sequence). The CDR3 protein is CASSPGGAGSYNSPLHF. The CDR3 nucleotides are TGTGCCAGCAGCCCAGGGGGCGCTGGCTCTTATAATTCACCCCTCCACTTT.

CDR3 bases: TGTGCCACCTCCGGAAAGGACGGGGGCTACACCTTC. Translated, it gives CATSGKDGGYTF. This chain joins TRBV24-1 and TRBJ1-2, with D unclear. Germline V gives CDR1 KGHDR, CDR2 SFDVKD. There are 12 residues in the CDR3. Trimming left V 9 bases short and J 8 bases short, with 15 bases between.

The chain is built from TRBV9 and TRBJ2-1; TRBD2 matches at 10 bases. The J segment lost 10 bases and the V segment lost 6 bases, leaving 16 bases of the junction unmatched. The length of the CDR3 is 16 residues. The germline V gene encodes CDR1 SGDLS and CDR2 YYNGEE. The CDR3 coding sequence is TGTGCCAGCATTCGAGGGGCTAGCGGGGGTATGCGGGAGCAGTTCTTC. This sequence encodes CASIRGASGGMREQFF.

This chain connects TRBV10-3 to TRBJ2-1, with TRBD1 identical over 8 bases. The CDR3 consists of 13 residues. Germline-derived CDR1 and CDR2 are ENHRY and SYGVKD. V gave up 2 bases and J gave up 10 bases; unmatched junction bases: 4. CDR3 protein: CAISEGQGREQFF. The CDR3 DNA reads as TGTGCCATCAGTGAGGGACAGGGTAGAGAGCAGTTCTTC.

The V and J genes are TRBV5-6 and TRBJ2-5, with TRBD2 matching over 9 bases. The germline V gene has CDR1 SGHDT and CDR2 YYEEEE. The CDR3 is made up of 18 amino acids. Trimming removed 3 bases from V and 4 bases from J; junction bases left unmatched: 16. The CDR3 spells CASSYGLAGVLIGETQYF. The CDR3 DNA follows: TGTGCCAGCAGCTACGGATTAGCGGGGGTTCTAATAGGAGAGACCCAGTACTTC.

As to this clone: This sample also contains other DNA sequences that code for the same CDR3. The V call is TRBV12-3 or TRBV12-4, the J call TRBJ1-3; D is unclear. The CDR3 totals 12 residues. Deletions cut 2 bases from V and 4 bases from J, with 3 bases between. CDR3 DNA sequence: TGTGCCAGCAGTTTACAGGGAAACACCATATATTTT. This encodes CASSLQGNTIYF.

A word on this clone: The same CDR3 is also encoded by other DNA sequences in this sample. This rearrangement joins TRBV6-5 to TRBJ1-1; D is possibly TRBD1 (6 bases). CDR3 length: 13 amino acids. Germline loops: CDR1 MNHEY, CDR2 SVGAGI. Deletions cut 2 bases from V and 4 bases from J, with 8 bases between. CDR3 nucleotide sequence: TGTGCCAGCAGTTACAGAGGGGGCACTGAAGCTTTCTTT. Translated: CASSYRGGTEAFF.

V is TRBV5-4 and J is TRBJ2-1; 7 bases are shared with TRBD2. V gave up 4 bases and J gave up 4 bases; unmatched junction bases: 11. This CDR3 spans 16 amino acids. Germline-derived CDR1 and CDR2 are SGHNT and YYREEE (reference sequence). The CDR3 loop reads CASSQVSGTKYNEQFF. CDR3 coding DNA: TGTGCCAGCAGCCAGGTTTCGGGGACTAAATACAATGAGCAGTTCTTC.

The chain uses TRBV7-2 and TRBJ2-5, with D tentatively TRBD1 (6 bases). V was clipped by 1 base and J by 4 bases, with 13 bases between them. Germline V gene data show CDR1 as SGHTA and CDR2 as FQGNSA. CDR3 length: 15 amino acids. CDR3 sequence reads: CASSLVGRGGETQYF. The DNA for the CDR3 is TGTGCCAGCAGCTTAGTTGGCAGGGGCGGAGAGACCCAGTACTTC.